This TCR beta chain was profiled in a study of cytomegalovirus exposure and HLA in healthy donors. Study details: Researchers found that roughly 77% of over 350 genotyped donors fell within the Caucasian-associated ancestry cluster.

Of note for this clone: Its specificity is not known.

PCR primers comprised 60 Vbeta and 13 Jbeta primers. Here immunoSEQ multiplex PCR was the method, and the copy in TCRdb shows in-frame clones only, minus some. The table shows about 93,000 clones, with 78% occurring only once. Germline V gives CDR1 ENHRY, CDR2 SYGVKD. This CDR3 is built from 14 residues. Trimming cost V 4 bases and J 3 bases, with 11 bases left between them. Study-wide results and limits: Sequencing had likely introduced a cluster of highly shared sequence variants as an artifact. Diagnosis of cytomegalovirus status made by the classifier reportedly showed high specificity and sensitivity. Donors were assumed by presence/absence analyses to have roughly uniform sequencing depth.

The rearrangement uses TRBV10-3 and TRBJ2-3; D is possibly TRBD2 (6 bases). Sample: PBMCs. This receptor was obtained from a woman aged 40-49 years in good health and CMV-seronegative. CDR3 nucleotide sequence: TGTGCCATCAGTGCGTTGGAGGGAACAGATACGCAGTATTTT. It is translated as CAISALEGTDTQYF.